Below, one T cell receptor beta chain is given with its context. CDR1 and CDR2 from the germline V gene are MRHNA and SNTAGT. The germline V and J ends were trimmed by 0 bases and 0 bases, with 8 bases remaining between them. The CDR3 has 16 amino acids. The record originates from a study of blood T cell repertoires in COVID-19. Turning to the study itself: The United States, Italy and Spain provided the acute and convalescent COVID-19 samples. In each case, the material was cDNA or gDNA derived from T cells, B-cell-depleted T cells, or PBMCs.

In the authors' methods: Researchers report that nucleated cell counts were estimated from reference gene primer amplification. Some clones are missing from TCRdb's copy, which holds only in-frame ones; the method was immunoSEQ multiplex PCR. That table gives V, J and clone size, and the DNA gave D and trimming. The table records tens of thousands of clones, 90% of them present only once. J is TRBJ2-2 and V is TRBV6-4; D gene unclear. Input material: peripheral blood. This TCR came from a man aged 50 or older with acute or convalescent COVID-19. This chain's CDR3 is CASSDSARPNTGELFF. CDR3 nucleotides: TGTGCCAGCAGTGACTCTGCCAGGCCGAACACCGGGGAGCTGTTTTTT.